This T cell receptor beta chain comes out of a study of blood T cell repertoires in COVID-19. As processed by the authors: Cell counts per sample came from amplifying reference gene primers. Profiled with immunoSEQ multiplex PCR; TCRdb holds only in-frame clones, not every one. The V and J calls and clone size are taken from that table; D and trimming were inferred from the DNA. The data hold roughly 200,000 clones, with approximately 85% observed a single time. This clone was detected once. The sample comprised peripheral blood. This TCR was recovered from a woman between 70 and 85 years old with active or convalescent COVID-19.

CDR3 nucleotide sequence: TGTGCCAGCAGAGAGGGGGTAGGGGACACAGATACGCAGTATTTT. It codes for CASREGVGDTDTQYF. This chain joins TRBV11-1 and TRBJ2-3; weak D call: TRBD1 (6 bases). CDR1 and CDR2 from the germline V gene are SGHAT and FQDESV (reference sequence). The CDR3 has 15 residues. Trimming left V 6 bases short and J 2 bases short, with 15 bases between.